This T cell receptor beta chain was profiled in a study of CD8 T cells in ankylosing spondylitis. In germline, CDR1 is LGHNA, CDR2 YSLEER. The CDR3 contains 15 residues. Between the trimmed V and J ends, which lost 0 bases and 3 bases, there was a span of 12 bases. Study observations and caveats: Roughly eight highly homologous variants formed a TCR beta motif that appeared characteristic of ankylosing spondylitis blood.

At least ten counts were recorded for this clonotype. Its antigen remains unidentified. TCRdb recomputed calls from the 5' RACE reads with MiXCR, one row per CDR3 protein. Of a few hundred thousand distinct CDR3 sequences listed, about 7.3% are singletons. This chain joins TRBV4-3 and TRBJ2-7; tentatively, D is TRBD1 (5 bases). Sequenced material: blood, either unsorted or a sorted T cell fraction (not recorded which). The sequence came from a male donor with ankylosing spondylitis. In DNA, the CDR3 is TGCGCCAGCAGCCAAGACCGGACATACTACTACGAGCAGTACTTC. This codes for CASSQDRTYYYEQYF.